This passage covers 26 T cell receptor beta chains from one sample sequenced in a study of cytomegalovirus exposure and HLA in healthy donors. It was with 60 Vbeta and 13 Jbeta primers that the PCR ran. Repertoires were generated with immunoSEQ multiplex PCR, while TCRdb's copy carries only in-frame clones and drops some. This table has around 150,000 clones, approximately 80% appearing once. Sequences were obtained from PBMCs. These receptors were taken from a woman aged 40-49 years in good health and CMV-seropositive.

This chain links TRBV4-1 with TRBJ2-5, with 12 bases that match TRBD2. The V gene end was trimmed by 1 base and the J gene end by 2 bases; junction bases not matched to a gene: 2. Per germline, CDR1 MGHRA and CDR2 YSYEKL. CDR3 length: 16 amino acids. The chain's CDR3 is CASSQGGLAGQETQYF. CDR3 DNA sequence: TGCGCCAGCAGCCAAGGAGGACTAGCGGGACAAGAGACCCAGTACTTC.

The CDR3 bases are TGCGCCAGCAGTGACCTGTATAGCAATCAGCCCCAGCATTTT. It is translated as CASSDLYSNQPQHF. V gene TRBV10-2 combines with J gene TRBJ1-5; D gene uncertain. Germline assignment: CDR1 WSHSY and CDR2 SAAADI. The V gene lost 3 bases and the J gene lost 0 bases, with 6 bases spanning the gap. The length of the CDR3 is 14 residues.

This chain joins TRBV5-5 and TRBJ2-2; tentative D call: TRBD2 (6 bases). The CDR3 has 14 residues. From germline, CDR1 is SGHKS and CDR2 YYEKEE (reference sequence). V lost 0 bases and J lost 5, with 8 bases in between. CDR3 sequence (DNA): TGTGCCAGCAGCTTGGCCGGGGGTACCGGGGAGCTGTTTTTT. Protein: CASSLAGGTGELFF.

The CDR3 nucleotides are TGTGCCAGTAGTATGTCAGATGAAAAACTGTTTTTT. It codes for CASSMSDEKLFF. The chain links TRBV19 to TRBJ1-4; D is unclear. The V gene lost 3 bases and the J gene lost 6 bases, with 5 bases spanning the gap. Germline values: CDR1 LNHDA, CDR2 SQIVND (reference sequence). The CDR3 runs 12 residues.

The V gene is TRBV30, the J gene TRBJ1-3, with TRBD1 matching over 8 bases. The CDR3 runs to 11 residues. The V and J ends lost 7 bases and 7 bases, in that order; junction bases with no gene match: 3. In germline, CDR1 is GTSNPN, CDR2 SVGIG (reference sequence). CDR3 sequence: CALNRGNTIYF. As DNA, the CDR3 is TGTGCCTTAAACAGGGGGAACACCATATATTTT.

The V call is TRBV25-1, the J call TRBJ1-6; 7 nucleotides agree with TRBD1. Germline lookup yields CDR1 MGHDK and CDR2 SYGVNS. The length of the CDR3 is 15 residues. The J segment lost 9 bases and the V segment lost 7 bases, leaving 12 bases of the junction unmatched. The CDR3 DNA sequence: TGTGCCAGCACAGCCCGGGGCAGGGGGACTTCACCCCTCCACTTT. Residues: CASTARGRGTSPLHF. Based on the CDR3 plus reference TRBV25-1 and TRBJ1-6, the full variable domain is EADIYQTPRYLVIGTGKKITLECSQTMGHDKMYWYQQDPGMELHLIHYSYGVNSTEKGDLSSESTVSRIRTEHFPLTLESARPSHTSQYLCASTARGRGTSPLHFGNGTRLTVT.

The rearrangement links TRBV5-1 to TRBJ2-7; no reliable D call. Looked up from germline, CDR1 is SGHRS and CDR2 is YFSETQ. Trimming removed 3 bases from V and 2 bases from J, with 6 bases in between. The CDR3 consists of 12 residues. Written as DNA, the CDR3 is TGCGCCAGCAGCTCCCCCACCTACGAGCAGTACTTC. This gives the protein CASSSPTYEQYF.

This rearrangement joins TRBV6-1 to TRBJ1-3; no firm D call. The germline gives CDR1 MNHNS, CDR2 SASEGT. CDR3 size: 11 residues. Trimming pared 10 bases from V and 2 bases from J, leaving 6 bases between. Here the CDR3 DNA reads TGTGCCACCTACCCTGGAAACACCATATATTTT. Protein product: CATYPGNTIYF.

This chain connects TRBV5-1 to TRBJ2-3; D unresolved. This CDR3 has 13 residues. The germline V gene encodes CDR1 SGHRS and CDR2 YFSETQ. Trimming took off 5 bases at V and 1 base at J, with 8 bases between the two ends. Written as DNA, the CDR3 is TGCGCCAGCAGATCACTCGGCACAGATACGCAGTATTTT. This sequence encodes CASRSLGTDTQYF.

The CDR3 region is CSVDLNGLNTEAFF. CDR3 nucleotides: TGCAGCGTTGATTTAAACGGGTTGAACACTGAAGCTTTCTTT. The chain links TRBV29-1 to TRBJ1-1, with D unclear. V dropped 3 bases and J dropped 0 bases, with 11 bases sitting between them. CDR3 size: 14 residues. CDR1 SQVTM and CDR2 ANQGSEA come from the germline V gene. Complete variable domain (other parts from reference TRBV29-1 and TRBJ1-1): SAVISQKPSRDICQRGTSLTIQCQVDSQVTMMFWYRQQPGQSLTLIATANQGSEATYESGFVIDKFPISRPNLTFSTLTVSNMSPEDSSIYLCSVDLNGLNTEAFFGQGTRLTVV.

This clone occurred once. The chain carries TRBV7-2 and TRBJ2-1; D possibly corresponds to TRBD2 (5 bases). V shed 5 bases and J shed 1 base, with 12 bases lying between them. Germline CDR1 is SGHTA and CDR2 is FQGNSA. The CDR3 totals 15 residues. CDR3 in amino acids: CASSISVGSYNEQFF. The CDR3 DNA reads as TGTGCCAGCAGCATTAGCGTTGGTTCCTACAATGAGCAGTTCTTC.

The CDR3 loop reads CASSLGTLNEQFF. The CDR3 region has the DNA TGTGCCAGCAGCTTAGGGACTCTAAATGAGCAGTTCTTC. The chain is built from TRBV7-8 and TRBJ2-1, with D possibly matching TRBD2 (5 bases). In germline, CDR1 is SGHVS, CDR2 FQNEAQ. V dropped 1 base and J dropped 7 bases, with 8 bases sitting between them. The CDR3 is 13 amino acids. The full variable domain, completed using reference TRBV7-8 and TRBJ2-1, is GAGVSQSPRYKVAKRGQDVALRCDPISGHVSLFWYQQALGQGPEFLTYFQNEAQLDKSGLPSDRFFAERPEGSVSTLKIQRTQQEDSAVYLCASSLGTLNEQFFGPGTRLTVL.

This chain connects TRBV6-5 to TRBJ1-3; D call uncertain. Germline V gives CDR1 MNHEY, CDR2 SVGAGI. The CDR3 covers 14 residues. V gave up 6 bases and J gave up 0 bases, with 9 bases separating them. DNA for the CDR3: TGTGCCAGCAGAGACTTAAGCTCTGGAAACACCATATATTTT. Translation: CASRDLSSGNTIYF.

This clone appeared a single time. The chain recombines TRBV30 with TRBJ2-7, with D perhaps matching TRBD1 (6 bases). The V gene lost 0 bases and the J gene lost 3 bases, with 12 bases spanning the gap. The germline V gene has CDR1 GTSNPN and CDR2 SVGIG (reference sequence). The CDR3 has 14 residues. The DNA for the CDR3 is TGTGCCTGGAGTGTGGAAGGGGGAATCTACGAGCAGTACTTC. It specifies CAWSVEGGIYEQYF.

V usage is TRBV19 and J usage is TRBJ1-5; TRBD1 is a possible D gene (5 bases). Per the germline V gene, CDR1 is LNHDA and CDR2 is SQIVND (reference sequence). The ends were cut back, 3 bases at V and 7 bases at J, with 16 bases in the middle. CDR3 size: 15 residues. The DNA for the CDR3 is TGTGCCAGTAGTATGGGGTCAGGGCGGCAACAGCCCCAGCATTTT. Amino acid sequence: CASSMGSGRQQPQHF. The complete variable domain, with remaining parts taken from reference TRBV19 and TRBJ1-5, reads DGGITQSPKYLFRKEGQNVTLSCEQNLNHDAMYWYRQDPGQGLRLIYYSQIVNDFQKGDIAEGYSVSREKKESFPLTVTSAQKNPTAFYLCASSMGSGRQQPQHFGDGTRLSIL.

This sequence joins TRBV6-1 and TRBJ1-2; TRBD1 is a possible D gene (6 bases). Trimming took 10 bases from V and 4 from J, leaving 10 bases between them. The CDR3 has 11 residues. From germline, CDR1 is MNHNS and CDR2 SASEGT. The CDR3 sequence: CAIGQSYGYTF. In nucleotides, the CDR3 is TGTGCCATCGGACAGAGCTATGGCTACACCTTC.

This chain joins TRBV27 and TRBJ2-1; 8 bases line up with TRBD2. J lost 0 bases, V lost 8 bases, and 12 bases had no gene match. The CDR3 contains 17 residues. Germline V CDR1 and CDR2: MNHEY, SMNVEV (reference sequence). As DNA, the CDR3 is TGTGCCAGCTATTATAGCGGGGACGGGAGCTCCTACAATGAGCAGTTCTTC. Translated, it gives CASYYSGDGSSYNEQFF.

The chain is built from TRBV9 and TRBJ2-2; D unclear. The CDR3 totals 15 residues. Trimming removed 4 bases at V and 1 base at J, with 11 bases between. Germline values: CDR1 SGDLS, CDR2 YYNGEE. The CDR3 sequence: CASSILGLNTGELFF. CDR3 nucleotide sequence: TGTGCCAGCAGCATACTGGGCTTGAACACCGGGGAGCTGTTTTTT.

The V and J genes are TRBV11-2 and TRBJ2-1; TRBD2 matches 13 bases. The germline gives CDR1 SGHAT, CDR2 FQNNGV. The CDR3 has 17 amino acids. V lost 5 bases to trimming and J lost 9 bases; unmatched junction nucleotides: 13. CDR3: CASSLHTTGLAGFEQFF. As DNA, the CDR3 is TGTGCCAGCAGCCTGCATACAACGGGACTAGCGGGATTTGAGCAGTTCTTC.

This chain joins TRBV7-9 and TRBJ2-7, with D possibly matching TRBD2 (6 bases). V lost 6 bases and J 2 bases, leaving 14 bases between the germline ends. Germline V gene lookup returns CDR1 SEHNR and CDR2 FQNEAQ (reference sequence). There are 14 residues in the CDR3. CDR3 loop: CASSFGGYTYEQYF. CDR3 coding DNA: TGTGCCAGCAGTTTCGGGGGTTATACCTACGAGCAGTACTTC.

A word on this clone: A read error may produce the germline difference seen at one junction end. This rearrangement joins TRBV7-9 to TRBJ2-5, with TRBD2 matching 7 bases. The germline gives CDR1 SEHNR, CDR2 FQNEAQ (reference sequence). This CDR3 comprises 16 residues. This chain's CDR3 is CSSSAGLGGSMETQYF. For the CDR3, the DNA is TGTTCCAGCAGCGCCGGGCTGGGGGGGAGTATGGAGACCCAGTACTTC.

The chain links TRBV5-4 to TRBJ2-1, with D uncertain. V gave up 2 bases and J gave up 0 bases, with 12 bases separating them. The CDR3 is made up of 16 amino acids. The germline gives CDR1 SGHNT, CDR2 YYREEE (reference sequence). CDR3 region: CASSLPGLSSYNEQFF. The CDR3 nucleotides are TGTGCCAGCAGCTTACCAGGATTAAGCTCCTACAATGAGCAGTTCTTC.

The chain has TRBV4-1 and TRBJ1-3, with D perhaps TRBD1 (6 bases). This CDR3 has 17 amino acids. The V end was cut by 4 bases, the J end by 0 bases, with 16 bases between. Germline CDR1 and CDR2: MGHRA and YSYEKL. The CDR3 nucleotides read TGCGCCAGCAGCCTACAGGGCACTCCGACCTCTGGAAACACCATATATTTT. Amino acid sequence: CASSLQGTPTSGNTIYF.

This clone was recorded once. The CDR3 here is CASTQQRGPGNTIYF. DNA of the CDR3: TGTGCCAGCACTCAACAAAGGGGCCCTGGAAACACCATATATTTT. The chain combines TRBV7-2 with TRBJ1-3; D is perhaps TRBD1 (5 bases). The germline V gene has CDR1 SGHTA and CDR2 FQGNSA. The CDR3 spans 15 residues. V dropped 7 bases and J dropped 2 bases, with 15 bases sitting between them.

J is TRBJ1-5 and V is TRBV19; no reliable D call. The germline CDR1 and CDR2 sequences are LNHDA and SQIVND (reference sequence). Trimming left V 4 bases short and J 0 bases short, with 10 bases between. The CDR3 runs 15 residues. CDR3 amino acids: CASSTQTYSNQPQHF. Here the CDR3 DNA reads TGTGCCAGTAGTACGCAAACTTATAGCAATCAGCCCCAGCATTTT.

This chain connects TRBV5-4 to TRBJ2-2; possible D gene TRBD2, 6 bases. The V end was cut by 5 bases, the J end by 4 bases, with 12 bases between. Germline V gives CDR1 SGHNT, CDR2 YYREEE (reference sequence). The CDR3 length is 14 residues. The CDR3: CASSYRGGTGELFF. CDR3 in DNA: TGTGCCAGCAGTTACCGGGGAGGCACCGGGGAGCTGTTTTTT.